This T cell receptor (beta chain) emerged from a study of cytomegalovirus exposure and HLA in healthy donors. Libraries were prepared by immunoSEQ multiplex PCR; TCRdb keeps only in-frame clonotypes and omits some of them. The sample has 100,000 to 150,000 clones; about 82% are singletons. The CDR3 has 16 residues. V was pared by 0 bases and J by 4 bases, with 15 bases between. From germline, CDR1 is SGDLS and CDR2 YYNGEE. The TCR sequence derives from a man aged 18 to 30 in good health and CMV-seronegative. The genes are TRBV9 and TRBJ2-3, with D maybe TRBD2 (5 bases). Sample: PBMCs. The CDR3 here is CASSVGETAVADTQYF. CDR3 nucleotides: TGTGCCAGCAGCGTAGGGGAGACGGCGGTGGCAGATACGCAGTATTTT.